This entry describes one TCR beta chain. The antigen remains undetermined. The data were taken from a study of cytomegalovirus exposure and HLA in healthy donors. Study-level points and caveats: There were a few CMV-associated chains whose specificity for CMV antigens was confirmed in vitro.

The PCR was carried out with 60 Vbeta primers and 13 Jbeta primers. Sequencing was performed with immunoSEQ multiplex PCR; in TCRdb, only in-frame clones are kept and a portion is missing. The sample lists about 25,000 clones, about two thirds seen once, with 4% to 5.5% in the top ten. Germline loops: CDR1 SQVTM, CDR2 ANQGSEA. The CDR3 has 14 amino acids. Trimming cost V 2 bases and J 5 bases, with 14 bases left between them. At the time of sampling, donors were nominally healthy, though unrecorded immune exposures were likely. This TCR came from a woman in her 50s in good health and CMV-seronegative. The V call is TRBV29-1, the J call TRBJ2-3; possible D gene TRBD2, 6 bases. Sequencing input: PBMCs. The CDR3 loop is CSVESNFGGDTQYF. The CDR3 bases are TGCAGCGTTGAATCCAACTTCGGGGGAGATACGCAGTATTTT.